These T cell receptor beta chains were read from a single sample in a study of human T cells and chemical hapten exposure. TCRdb ran MiXCR on the RACE reads and lists one entry per CDR3 protein. The repertoire holds 100,000 or so distinct CDR3 sequences, with roughly a third as singletons. The sample here was whole blood, taken in connection with sensitization to the hapten diphenylcyclopropenone (DPC). These receptors came from a man aged 35 to 55 with alopecia areata. Some clones in this sample may be carry-over from other donors' samples. The CDR3 runs from the conserved cysteine through the conserved F or W. Each record gives: V gene, clone size, D gene, J gene, CDR3 DNA, CDR3 protein. D genes are given only for firm matches. The listing skips clone size in some rows; elsewhere it reads once, few, many or a size class.

v_call: TRBV20-1
clone_size: few
d_call: NA
j_call: TRBJ2-1
cdr3_nt: TGCAGTGCTAGAGTTTCCTCTGGAAGTGCCGATGAGCAGTTCTTC
cdr3_aa: CSARVSSGSADEQFF

v_call: TRBV6-5
clone_size: NA
d_call: TRBD1
j_call: TRBJ1-2
cdr3_nt: TGTGCCAGCAGTTACTCACCCACGGACAGGGTAGCTAACTATGGCTACACCTTC
cdr3_aa: CASSYSPTDRVANYGYTF

v_call: TRBV11-2
clone_size: NA
d_call: TRBD1
j_call: TRBJ2-7
cdr3_nt: TGTGCCAGCAGCTCTAGGGGGCCCGAATTCCCGCAATTCGAGCAGTACTTC
cdr3_aa: CASSSRGPEFPQFEQYF

v_call: TRBV6-6
clone_size: few
d_call: NA
j_call: TRBJ1-1
cdr3_nt: TGTGCCAGCAGTTACTCGGACAGACCAGAAGCTTTCTTT
cdr3_aa: CASSYSDRPEAFF

v_call: TRBV20-1
clone_size: NA
d_call: TRBD2
j_call: TRBJ2-7
cdr3_nt: TGCAGTGCCCCCATGATAGCGGGAGTTCTTTCAGTCTACGAGCAGTACTTC
cdr3_aa: CSAPMIAGVLSVYEQYF

v_call: TRBV5-4
clone_size: NA
d_call: NA
j_call: TRBJ2-3
cdr3_nt: TGTGCCAGCAGCTCGCGTCTGGTCACAGATACGCAGTATTTT
cdr3_aa: CASSSRLVTDTQYF

v_call: TRBV7-2
clone_size: few
d_call: NA
j_call: TRBJ2-1
cdr3_nt: TGTGCCAGCAGCTTAGGGCGGATGCTACAGTTCTTC
cdr3_aa: CASSLGRMLQFF

v_call: TRBV24-1
clone_size: NA
d_call: NA
j_call: TRBJ1-1
cdr3_nt: TGTGCCACCAGCCGGGGATTTGAAGCTTTCTTT
cdr3_aa: CATSRGFEAFF

v_call: TRBV5-4
clone_size: NA
d_call: NA
j_call: TRBJ2-7
cdr3_nt: TGTGCCAGCAGCAAGTCCGGGCTAGGCGCGTACGAGCAGTACTTC
cdr3_aa: CASSKSGLGAYEQYF

v_call: TRBV7-2
clone_size: NA
d_call: NA
j_call: TRBJ2-5
cdr3_nt: TGTGCCAGCAGCTTATTGAGGGGCCGGGCGTACTTC
cdr3_aa: CASSLLRGRAYF

v_call: TRBV12-3/TRBV12-4
clone_size: few
d_call: TRBD1
j_call: TRBJ1-6
cdr3_nt: TGTGCCAGCAGTTTGGTCGGACAGGGGTCCTCACCCCTCCACTTT
cdr3_aa: CASSLVGQGSSPLHF

v_call: TRBV7-9
clone_size: NA
d_call: TRBD2
j_call: TRBJ2-5
cdr3_nt: TGTGCCAGCAGCTCTCTTGCTAGCGGCTCGTACCAAGAGACCCAGTACTTC
cdr3_aa: CASSSLASGSYQETQYF

v_call: TRBV30
clone_size: NA
d_call: NA
j_call: TRBJ1-6
cdr3_nt: TGTGCCTGGAGTGCCCAACGTTTGGCGGGGAGAGAAAATAATTCACCCCTCCACTTT
cdr3_aa: CAWSAQRLAGRENNSPLHF

v_call: TRBV4-3
clone_size: few
d_call: NA
j_call: TRBJ1-1
cdr3_nt: TGCGCCAGCAGCCAAGGACAGGCCTACACTGAAGCTTTCTTT
cdr3_aa: CASSQGQAYTEAFF

v_call: TRBV12-3/TRBV12-4
clone_size: NA
d_call: NA
j_call: TRBJ2-3
cdr3_nt: TGTGCCAGCAGTTTAGACAGGGCCACAGATACGCAGTATTTT
cdr3_aa: CASSLDRATDTQYF

v_call: TRBV28
clone_size: many
d_call: NA
j_call: TRBJ2-2
cdr3_nt: TGTGCCAGCAGTTTCCGGCAAAACACCGGGGAGCTGTTTTTT
cdr3_aa: CASSFRQNTGELFF

v_call: TRBV6-2/TRBV6-3
clone_size: NA
d_call: NA
j_call: TRBJ2-3
cdr3_nt: TGTGCCAGCAGCAAGATGATTGCAGATACGCAGTATTTT
cdr3_aa: CASSKMIADTQYF

v_call: TRBV7-2
clone_size: NA
d_call: NA
j_call: TRBJ2-7
cdr3_nt: TGTGCCAGCAGCGCCGGGCGGCTAGAGCAGTACTTC
cdr3_aa: CASSAGRLEQYF

v_call: TRBV3-1
clone_size: few
d_call: TRBD1
j_call: TRBJ1-4
cdr3_nt: TGTGCCAGCAGCCACCTGGACAGGGAAGGAAAACTGTTTTTT
cdr3_aa: CASSHLDREGKLFF

v_call: TRBV7-2
clone_size: once
d_call: NA
j_call: TRBJ2-5
cdr3_nt: TGTGCCAGCAGCCCGACCGGGTGCCAAGAGACCCAGTACTTC
cdr3_aa: CASSPTGCQETQYF

v_call: TRBV6-6
clone_size: NA
d_call: NA
j_call: TRBJ1-5
cdr3_nt: TGTGCCAGCAGTAAACTTTCAACAGGGAGCAATCAGCCCCAGCATTTT
cdr3_aa: CASSKLSTGSNQPQHF

v_call: TRBV5-1
clone_size: NA
d_call: NA
j_call: TRBJ2-7
cdr3_nt: TGCGCCAGCAGCTTGGACGGGTCCTCCTACGAGCAGTACTTC
cdr3_aa: CASSLDGSSYEQYF

v_call: TRBV20-1
clone_size: NA
d_call: TRBD1
j_call: TRBJ2-1
cdr3_nt: TGCAGTGCTAGACCCCTTTTCTGGACAGGTGGGGGATACAATGAGCAGTTCTTC
cdr3_aa: CSARPLFWTGGGYNEQFF

v_call: TRBV5-1
clone_size: NA
d_call: TRBD2
j_call: TRBJ2-3
cdr3_nt: TGCGCCAGCAGCCCCGGACTAGCTCCAGATACGCAGTATTTT
cdr3_aa: CASSPGLAPDTQYF

v_call: TRBV20-1
clone_size: NA
d_call: TRBD1
j_call: TRBJ2-7
cdr3_nt: TGCAGTGCTAGTGGAGCGAACAGGGGCACCTACGAGCAGTACTTC
cdr3_aa: CSASGANRGTYEQYF

v_call: TRBV20-1
clone_size: NA
d_call: TRBD1
j_call: TRBJ1-6
cdr3_nt: TGCAGTGCTAGAACCCTACAGGGGGATCATAATTCACCCCTCCACTTT
cdr3_aa: CSARTLQGDHNSPLHF

v_call: TRBV29-1
clone_size: few
d_call: TRBD1
j_call: TRBJ2-7
cdr3_nt: TGCAGCGTTAACAGGGGAGACTACGAGCAGTACTTC
cdr3_aa: CSVNRGDYEQYF

v_call: TRBV9
clone_size: few
d_call: NA
j_call: TRBJ2-3
cdr3_nt: TGTGCCAGCGCGTTAGGAGATACGCAGTATTTT
cdr3_aa: CASALGDTQYF

v_call: TRBV11-3
clone_size: NA
d_call: NA
j_call: TRBJ1-3
cdr3_nt: TGTGCCAGCAGCTTAGGAGTCCACGGGGGCGCATCTGGAAACACCATATATTTT
cdr3_aa: CASSLGVHGGASGNTIYF

v_call: TRBV3-1
clone_size: few
d_call: NA
j_call: TRBJ1-5
cdr3_nt: TGTGCCAGCAGCCAAGGGGAAGCTTCCAATCAGCCCCAGCATTTT
cdr3_aa: CASSQGEASNQPQHF

v_call: TRBV29-1
clone_size: NA
d_call: NA
j_call: TRBJ2-3
cdr3_nt: TGCAGCGTTGCCAACACAGATACGCAGTATTTT
cdr3_aa: CSVANTDTQYF

v_call: TRBV29-1
clone_size: NA
d_call: NA
j_call: TRBJ2-5
cdr3_nt: TGCAGCGTTGACAGGGAAAGGGGCCGGCTAGGCAGCGAGACCCAGTACTTC
cdr3_aa: CSVDRERGRLGSETQYF

v_call: TRBV20-1
clone_size: NA
d_call: NA
j_call: TRBJ2-3
cdr3_nt: TGCAGTGCTAGACTTATTTGGGGGCTGCCTGGCACAGATACGCAGTATTTT
cdr3_aa: CSARLIWGLPGTDTQYF

v_call: TRBV29-1
clone_size: NA
d_call: NA
j_call: TRBJ1-1
cdr3_nt: TGCAGCGTTGGCGGACAGTCAGAATTGAATCCGGTCGCTTTCTTT
cdr3_aa: CSVGGQSELNPVAFF

v_call: TRBV4-3
clone_size: NA
d_call: NA
j_call: TRBJ2-7
cdr3_nt: TGCGCCAGCAGCCAAGATTTGAGCTCCTACGAGCAGTACTTC
cdr3_aa: CASSQDLSSYEQYF

v_call: TRBV7-2
clone_size: NA
d_call: NA
j_call: TRBJ1-1
cdr3_nt: TGTGCCAGCAGCTTAGCACTGGTTATGAACACTGAAGCTTTCTTT
cdr3_aa: CASSLALVMNTEAFF

v_call: TRBV7-2
clone_size: medium-sized
d_call: TRBD2
j_call: TRBJ2-3
cdr3_nt: TGTGCCAGCAGTTTGGGACTAGCGGGGGGTGATACGCAGTATTTT
cdr3_aa: CASSLGLAGGDTQYF

v_call: TRBV11-2
clone_size: few
d_call: NA
j_call: TRBJ2-1
cdr3_nt: TGTGCCAGCAGCTTAGTGCGGGGCAGCTCCTACAATGAGCAGTTCTTC
cdr3_aa: CASSLVRGSSYNEQFF

v_call: TRBV7-6
clone_size: few
d_call: NA
j_call: TRBJ1-1
cdr3_nt: TGTGCCAGCAGCTTCCCCACGACAGGAGTTAACACTGAAGCTTTCTTT
cdr3_aa: CASSFPTTGVNTEAFF

v_call: TRBV6-1
clone_size: few
d_call: NA
j_call: TRBJ2-6
cdr3_nt: TGTGCCAGCAGGGAGACCGGGGCCAACGTCCTGACTTTC
cdr3_aa: CASRETGANVLTF

v_call: TRBV12-3/TRBV12-4
clone_size: NA
d_call: NA
j_call: TRBJ2-1
cdr3_nt: TGTGCCAGCAGTCAGATATACCTCTACAATGAGCAGTTCTTC
cdr3_aa: CASSQIYLYNEQFF

v_call: TRBV28
clone_size: few
d_call: NA
j_call: TRBJ2-1
cdr3_nt: TGTGCCAGCAGTTTATTCTCACGGCAGGGCCCCTACAATGAGCAGTTCTTC
cdr3_aa: CASSLFSRQGPYNEQFF

v_call: TRBV25-1
clone_size: once
d_call: NA
j_call: TRBJ2-3
cdr3_nt: TGTGCCAGCAGTGAATACCGCCTCACAGATACGCAGTATTTT
cdr3_aa: CASSEYRLTDTQYF

v_call: TRBV29-1
clone_size: few
d_call: NA
j_call: TRBJ1-1
cdr3_nt: TGCAGCGTTGGGTTGGACCTGAACACTGAAGCTTTCTTT
cdr3_aa: CSVGLDLNTEAFF

v_call: TRBV9
clone_size: NA
d_call: NA
j_call: TRBJ2-7
cdr3_nt: TGTGCCAGCAGCGTAGACGTCAGGGGGGCTGAGCAGTACTTC
cdr3_aa: CASSVDVRGAEQYF

v_call: TRBV27
clone_size: NA
d_call: NA
j_call: TRBJ1-6
cdr3_nt: TGTGCCAGCAGGGGAGTTAGCTCCTATAATTCACCCCTCCACTTT
cdr3_aa: CASRGVSSYNSPLHF

v_call: TRBV9
clone_size: few
d_call: NA
j_call: TRBJ2-3
cdr3_nt: TGTGCCAGCACCAGGGAGTCCAGCACAGATACGCAGTATTTT
cdr3_aa: CASTRESSTDTQYF

v_call: TRBV7-9
clone_size: NA
d_call: TRBD1
j_call: TRBJ1-1
cdr3_nt: TGTGCCAGCAGTACGGACAGGGGCAGTACTGAAGCTTTCTTT
cdr3_aa: CASSTDRGSTEAFF

v_call: TRBV9
clone_size: NA
d_call: NA
j_call: TRBJ2-1
cdr3_nt: TGTGCCAGCAGCGTTAGCGGTAACAATGAGCAGTTCTTC
cdr3_aa: CASSVSGNNEQFF

v_call: TRBV12-3/TRBV12-4
clone_size: few
d_call: TRBD2
j_call: TRBJ2-3
cdr3_nt: TGTGCCAGCAGTTTAAGCGGGAGTGAAACAGATACGCAGTATTTT
cdr3_aa: CASSLSGSETDTQYF